A single sample is the source of the 6 T cell receptor beta chains below, sequenced in a study of Ad26.COV2.S vaccination and SARS-CoV-2 variants (dated by TCRdb to 2020 to 2022). Libraries were constructed by the immunoSEQ multiplex PCR assay. As stored in TCRdb, this immuneACCESS dataset retains in-frame rearrangements with V and J assigned. A fraction of the clones does not appear; measured against another copy, unresolved V genes explain less than half of the discrepancy, and the remainder lacks a known reason. Recorded for this sample are roughly 680,000 clones; 89% of them occurred a single time. The ten largest account for roughly 1.5% of the sample. Per the publication, the treatment or condition label means: about 20 received Ad26.COV2.S at low or high dose, single or two shots; about 5 received placebo; per-sample allocation not given. Repertoires of vaccine and placebo recipients were sequenced from samples taken on day 63 after the first injection.

Here the sequenced sample was peripheral blood, taken in a trial of Ad26.COV2.S vaccine versus placebo. All receptors derive from a person between 18 and 65 years old who received the Ad26.COV2.S COVID-19 vaccine or a placebo.

This chain's CDR3 is CAWSVQPVSDTQYF. The CDR3 DNA follows: TGTGCCTGGAGTGTACAACCAGTATCCGATACGCAGTATTTT. The chain recombines TRBV30 with TRBJ2-3, with D unresolved. The CDR3 runs to 14 residues. V was shortened by 0 bases and J by 6 bases, with 13 bases between the two germline ends. Germline CDR1 GTSNPN, CDR2 SVGIG (reference sequence).

Concerning this clone itself: Distinct nucleotide sequences in the sample also encode this CDR3. The chain has TRBV7-2 and TRBJ1-3; D unclear. The CDR3 is made up of 13 amino acids. Germline lookup yields CDR1 SGHTA and CDR2 FQGNSA. V lost 3 bases to trimming and J lost 0 bases, with 3 bases between them. The CDR3: CASSLGSGNTIYF. CDR3 nucleotide sequence: TGTGCCAGCAGCTTGGGCTCTGGAAACACCATATATTTT.

V and J are TRBV11-3 and TRBJ2-3; the match to TRBD2 covers 11 bases. Germline CDR1 and CDR2: SGHNT and YENEEA. The CDR3 contains 15 residues. J lost 4 bases, V lost 5 bases, and 5 bases had no gene match. In DNA, the CDR3 is TGTGCCAGCAGCCCCAGGGGACTAGCGGCAGATACGCAGTATTTT. Encoded protein: CASSPRGLAADTQYF.

This rearrangement joins TRBV6-6 to TRBJ1-1; D not certain. Trimming took 4 bases from V and 0 from J, leaving 6 bases between them. The CDR3 spans 13 residues. Germline assignment: CDR1 MNHNY and CDR2 SVGAGI (reference sequence). Written as DNA, the CDR3 is TGTGCCAGCAGTTCGACGGTGAACACTGAAGCTTTCTTT. As protein: CASSSTVNTEAFF.

The chain is built from TRBV30 and TRBJ1-2; D unclear. Trimming cost V 3 bases and J 4 bases, with 9 bases left between them. The CDR3 runs 12 residues. CDR1 GTSNPN and CDR2 SVGIG come from the germline V gene (reference sequence). For the CDR3, the DNA is TGTGCCTGGAGGGCGGAGTTCTATGGCTACACCTTC. Amino acid sequence: CAWRAEFYGYTF.

The gene calls are TRBV6-2 or TRBV6-3 and TRBJ1-5; 9 bases are a match to TRBD1. V gave up 5 bases and J gave up 5 bases; unmatched junction bases: 10. Germline CDR1 is MNHEY and CDR2 is SVGEGT. CDR3 length equals 16 residues. The CDR3 DNA sequence: TGTGCCAGCAGTCGACTTACAGGGGGCGCATATCAGCCCCAGCATTTT. This sequence encodes CASSRLTGGAYQPQHF.